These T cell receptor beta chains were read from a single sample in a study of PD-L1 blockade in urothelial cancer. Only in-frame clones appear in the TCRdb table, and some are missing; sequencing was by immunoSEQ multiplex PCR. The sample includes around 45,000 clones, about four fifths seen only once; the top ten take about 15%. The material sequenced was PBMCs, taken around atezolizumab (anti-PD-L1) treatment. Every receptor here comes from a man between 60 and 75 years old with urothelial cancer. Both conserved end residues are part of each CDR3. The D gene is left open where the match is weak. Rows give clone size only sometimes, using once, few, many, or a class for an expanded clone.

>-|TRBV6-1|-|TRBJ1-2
CASNRRGNYGYTF
TGTGCCAGCAACCGGCGGGGGAACTATGGCTACACCTTC
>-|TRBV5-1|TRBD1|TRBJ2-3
CASSLDVGGYGDTQYF
TGCGCCAGCAGCTTGGATGTAGGGGGCTATGGAGATACGCAGTATTTT
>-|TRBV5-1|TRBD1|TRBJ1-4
CASSLGQGNEKLFF
TGCGCCAGCAGCTTGGGACAGGGTAATGAAAAACTGTTTTTT
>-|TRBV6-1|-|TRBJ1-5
CASSESDQAGSQPQHF
TGTGCCAGCAGTGAATCCGACCAGGCAGGGTCTCAGCCCCAGCATTTT
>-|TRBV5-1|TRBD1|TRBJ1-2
CASRPTGGGYGYTF
TGCGCCAGCAGACCTACAGGGGGCGGTTATGGCTACACCTTC
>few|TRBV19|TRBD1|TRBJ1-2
CASRTTGGYGYTF
TGTGCCAGTAGAACCACAGGGGGCTATGGCTACACCTTC
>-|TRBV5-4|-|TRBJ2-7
CASSRGGAYEQYF
TGTGCCAGCAGCCGAGGGGGAGCCTACGAGCAGTACTTC
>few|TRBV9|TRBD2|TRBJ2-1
CASSVAGTSGGYNEQFF
TGTGCCAGCAGCGTAGCTGGGACTAGCGGGGGGTACAATGAGCAGTTCTTC
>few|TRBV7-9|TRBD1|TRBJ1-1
CASRGTGGFTEAFF
TGTGCCAGCAGAGGGACAGGGGGTTTCACTGAAGCTTTCTTT
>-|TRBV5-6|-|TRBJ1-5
CASSLYGYSNQPQHF
TGTGCCAGCAGCTTGTACGGTTATAGCAATCAGCCCCAGCATTTT
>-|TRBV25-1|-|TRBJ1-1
CASSESVSSIPNEAFF
TGTGCCAGCAGTGAATCGGTCTCATCCATACCCAATGAAGCTTTCTTT
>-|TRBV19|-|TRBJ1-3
CASMGLLISGNTIYF
TGTGCCAGTATGGGACTCCTGATCTCTGGAAACACCATATATTTT
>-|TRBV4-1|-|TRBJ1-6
CASSHEGYDNSPLHF
TGCGCCAGCAGCCATGAGGGTTACGACAATTCACCCCTCCACTTT
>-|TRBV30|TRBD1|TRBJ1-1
CAWGTGIKAFF
TGTGCCTGGGGGACAGGGATAAAAGCTTTCTTT